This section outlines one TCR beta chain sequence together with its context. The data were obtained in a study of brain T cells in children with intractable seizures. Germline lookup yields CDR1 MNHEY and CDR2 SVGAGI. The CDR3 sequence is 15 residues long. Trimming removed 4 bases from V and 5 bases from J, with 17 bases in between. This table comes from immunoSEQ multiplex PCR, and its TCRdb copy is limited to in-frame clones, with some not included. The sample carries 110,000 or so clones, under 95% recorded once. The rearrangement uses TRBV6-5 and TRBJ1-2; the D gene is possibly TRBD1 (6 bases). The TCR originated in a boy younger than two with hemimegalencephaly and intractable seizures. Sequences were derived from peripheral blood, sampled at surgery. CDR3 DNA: TGTGCCAGCAGTTCTACAGGGCCCTACCTTTATGGCTACACCTTC. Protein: CASSSTGPYLYGYTF.